The 14 T cell receptor beta chains below were found in one sample sequenced in a study of CD8+CD57+ T cells in acquired aplastic anemia. CDR3 and TCR beta VDJ profiling relied on genomic DNA as the template. TCRdb processed the reads anew with MiXCR; each CDR3 protein has one entry. The data contain about 470,000 distinct CDR3 sequences, roughly a third of them singletons. CD8+CD57+ cell expansion, shown by flow cytometry, had occurred in the patients selected for sequencing. The sample was sorted CD4+, CD8+, or CD8+CD57+ T cells (not recorded which) from PBMCs. The receptors stem from a human donor with aplastic anemia.

This clonotype occurred many times. This chain connects TRBV15 to TRBJ1-5, with TRBD1 as a possible D gene (6 bases). Germline CDR1 is LNHNV and CDR2 is YYDKDF (reference sequence). Trimming left V 3 bases short and J 5 bases short, with 14 bases between. The CDR3 extends over 15 amino acids. The CDR3 region has the DNA TGTGCCACCAGCAGGGACAGTCTATCTTATCAGCCCCAGCATTTT. This codes for CATSRDSLSYQPQHF.

The chain couples TRBV7-9 to TRBJ2-7; D perhaps matches TRBD1 (6 bases). V shed 5 bases and J shed 0 bases, with 14 bases lying between them. CDR3 length: 15 residues. Germline-derived CDR1 and CDR2 are SEHNR and FQNEAQ (reference sequence). The CDR3 loop reads CASSALRDTSYEQYF. CDR3 nucleotide sequence: TGTGCCAGCAGCGCCTTGAGGGACACCTCCTACGAGCAGTACTTC. Full variable domain (rest looked up from reference TRBV7-9 and TRBJ2-7): DTGVSQNPRHKITKRGQNVTFRCDPISEHNRLYWYRQTLGQGPEFLTYFQNEAQLEKSRLLSDRFSAERPKGSFSTLEIQRTEQGDSAMYLCASSALRDTSYEQYFGPGTRLTVT.

The chain combines TRBV15 with TRBJ2-5; unclear D gene. This CDR3 spans 14 amino acids. Trimming pared 3 bases from V and 5 bases from J, leaving 13 bases between. CDR1 and CDR2 from the germline V gene are LNHNV and YYDKDF (reference sequence). CDR3: CATSSYSSFETQYF. CDR3 DNA sequence: TGTGCCACCAGCAGTTACAGTAGCTTCGAGACCCAGTACTTC.

This clonotype appeared a single time. The chain links TRBV4-3 to TRBJ2-7, with TRBD1 matching over 10 bases. CDR1 is LGHNA, CDR2 YSLEER, per germline. Germline trimming cut 2 bases from V and 3 bases from J; bases unmatched to any gene: 10. This CDR3 spans 17 amino acids. CDR3 sequence (DNA): TGCGCCAGCAGCCAAAACGGGGACAGGGGATGGTTCTACGAGCAGTACTTC. It encodes CASSQNGDRGWFYEQYF.

There are many counts of this clonotype. This sequence joins TRBV19 and TRBJ1-5; a weak D match, TRBD1 (5 bases). The V end was cut by 4 bases, the J end by 5 bases, with 15 bases between. Germline V gives CDR1 LNHDA, CDR2 SQIVND (reference sequence). The CDR3 sequence is 15 residues long. The CDR3 sequence is CASSTSRRGHQPQHF. The CDR3 nucleotides are TGTGCCAGTAGTACTAGCAGAAGGGGTCATCAGCCCCAGCATTTT.

The V gene is TRBV29-1, the J gene TRBJ2-1, with TRBD2 matching over 9 bases. The germline gives CDR1 SQVTM, CDR2 ANQGSEA. The CDR3 consists of 14 residues. J lost 9 bases, V lost 6 bases, and 12 bases had no gene match. CDR3 sequence reads: CSVERAGGRREQFF. CDR3 DNA sequence: TGCAGCGTGGAGAGGGCGGGGGGGCGTCGTGAGCAGTTCTTC.

This clonotype was detected a few times. The chain employs TRBV4-3 and TRBJ1-5; 10 nucleotides match TRBD1. This CDR3 is built from 14 residues. CDR1 is LGHNA, CDR2 YSLEER, per germline. After removal of 2 bases from V and 7 bases from J, the junction contained 2 bases not matched to a gene. CDR3 coding DNA: TGCGCCAGCAGCCAACGGACAGGGGGGCAGCCCCAGCATTTT. Translating gives CASSQRTGGQPQHF.

About this clonotype: Since a much larger clone is just one base distant, this may be a read error. The chain employs TRBV20-1 and TRBJ2-7; D is unclear. Germline V gene data show CDR1 as DFQATT and CDR2 as SNEGSKA (reference sequence). Trimming cost V 0 bases and J 3 bases, with 9 bases left between them. The CDR3 sequence is 13 residues long. The CDR3 is CSARDPSSYEQYF. The CDR3 coding sequence is TGCAGTGCTAGAGATCCCTCCAGCTACGAGCAGTACTTC.

Ten or more counts support this clonotype. The rearrangement links TRBV15 to TRBJ2-3, with unresolved D. Germline V lookup: CDR1 LNHNV, CDR2 YYDKDF (reference sequence). With 0 bases removed from V and 7 bases from J, the gap between germline ends came to 5 bases. This CDR3 region has 12 residues. The DNA of the CDR3 is TGTGCCACCAGCAGAGATTTCAATACGCAGTATTTT. Its translation: CATSRDFNTQYF.

Ten or more counts support this clonotype. The chain is built from TRBV2 and TRBJ2-5, with 10 bases lining up with TRBD2. In germline, CDR1 is SNHLY, CDR2 FYNNEI. V lost 6 bases and J lost 2; bases outside the gene matches: 3. The CDR3 is 14 residues long. The chain's CDR3 is CASSKREGQETQYF. In nucleotides, the CDR3 is TGTGCCAGCAGCAAGCGGGAGGGACAAGAGACCCAGTACTTC.

The chain carries TRBV30 and TRBJ1-1, with D possibly being TRBD1 (6 bases). The CDR3 runs to 14 residues. Germline CDR1 and CDR2: GTSNPN and SVGIG (reference sequence). With 5 bases removed from V and 7 bases from J, the gap between germline ends came to 20 bases. CDR3 amino acids: CAWDPPQGQVEAFF. CDR3 DNA sequence: TGTGCCTGGGACCCACCACAGGGTCAGGTTGAAGCTTTCTTT.

This clonotype has just a few counts. J is TRBJ1-5 and V is TRBV30; D remains ambiguous. CDR1 and CDR2 (germline): GTSNPN, SVGIG (reference sequence). The V and J ends lost 0 bases and 0 bases respectively, with 6 bases between them. CDR3 length equals 14 residues. The CDR3 sequence is CAWSVTYSNQPQHF. CDR3 DNA: TGTGCCTGGAGTGTCACCTATAGCAATCAGCCCCAGCATTTT. Using reference TRBV30 and TRBJ1-5 for the parts outside the CDR3, the full variable domain is SQTIHQWPATLVQPVGSPLSLECTVEGTSNPNLYWYRQAAGRGLQLLFYSVGIGQISSEVPQNLSASRPQDRQFILSSKKLLLSDSGFYLCAWSVTYSNQPQHFGDGTRLSIL.

This clonotype was observed a few times. CDR3 loop: CASSSQGATFHEQYF. The CDR3 nucleotides are TGTGCCAGCAGCTCCCAAGGGGCTACTTTTCACGAGCAGTACTTC. This sequence joins TRBV7-2 and TRBJ2-7, with a possible D match to TRBD1 (5 bases). The CDR3 spans 15 residues. Germline loops: CDR1 SGHTA, CDR2 FQGNSA. Trimming removed 4 bases at V and 5 bases at J, with 18 bases between.

This clonotype has at least ten counts. This chain uses TRBV11-2 with TRBJ1-6; no clear D gene. Germline assignment: CDR1 SGHAT and CDR2 FQNNGV. This CDR3 is built from 16 residues. The V end was cut by 0 bases, the J end by 9 bases, with 15 bases between. CDR3 region: CASSLDRAVTGSPLHF. The DNA of the CDR3 is TGTGCCAGCAGCTTAGATCGGGCAGTCACGGGTTCACCCCTCCACTTT.